Listed below are T cell receptor beta chains from one sample, sequenced in a study of CD8+ T cells in alopecia areata. Some clones are missing from TCRdb's copy, which holds only in-frame ones; the method was immunoSEQ multiplex PCR. This table holds about 160,000 clones, around 47% found once. Sequenced: CD4+ T cells sorted from blood. These receptor sequences come from a human donor with alopecia areata. Both conserved end residues are part of each CDR3. D genes are given only for firm matches. Not every row has a clone size; where given, it reads once, few, many or a size class.

len: 14; j_gene: TRBJ2-1; d_gene: TRBD1; v_gene: TRBV5-1; abundance: few; CDR3aa: CASSLGQGYNEQFF; CDR3nt: TGCGCCAGCAGCTTGGGACAGGGGTACAATGAGCAGTTCTTC
len: 12; j_gene: TRBJ1-2; d_gene: .; v_gene: TRBV28; abundance: .; CDR3aa: CASSRGDYGYTF; CDR3nt: TGTGCCAGCAGCAGGGGAGACTATGGCTACACCTTC
len: 12; j_gene: TRBJ2-4; d_gene: .; v_gene: TRBV7-9; abundance: few; CDR3aa: CASSSLGTVGYF; CDR3nt: TGTGCCAGCAGCTCCCTGGGAACAGTAGGGTACTTC
len: 12; j_gene: TRBJ1-5; d_gene: .; v_gene: TRBV2; abundance: .; CDR3aa: CASSGDNQPQHF; CDR3nt: TGTGCCAGCAGTGGGGACAATCAGCCCCAGCATTTT
len: 14; j_gene: TRBJ2-1; d_gene: .; v_gene: TRBV6-5; abundance: .; CDR3aa: CASSSARTSNEQFF; CDR3nt: TGTGCCAGCAGTTCCGCCCGCACCTCTAACGAGCAGTTCTTC
len: 16; j_gene: TRBJ2-3; d_gene: TRBD2; v_gene: TRBV5-1; abundance: few; CDR3aa: CASSLFSRGSPDTQYF; CDR3nt: TGCGCCAGCAGCTTGTTCTCTCGCGGGAGTCCCGATACGCAGTATTTT
len: 17; j_gene: TRBJ2-1; d_gene: TRBD2; v_gene: TRBV29-1; abundance: .; CDR3aa: CSVDPGLAVSSYNEQFF; CDR3nt: TGCAGCGTTGATCCGGGACTAGCGGTGAGCTCCTACAATGAGCAGTTCTTC
len: 14; j_gene: TRBJ2-7; d_gene: .; v_gene: TRBV4-2; abundance: .; CDR3aa: CASSQVGGLPEQYF; CDR3nt: TGTGCCAGCAGCCAAGTTGGGGGGCTCCCCGAGCAGTACTTC
len: 11; j_gene: TRBJ1-5; d_gene: .; v_gene: TRBV28; abundance: .; CDR3aa: CASSLTQPQHF; CDR3nt: TGTGCCAGCAGTTTGACTCAGCCCCAGCATTTT
len: 13; j_gene: TRBJ1-1; d_gene: TRBD1; v_gene: TRBV9; abundance: .; CDR3aa: CASSLGGSAEAFF; CDR3nt: TGTGCCAGCAGCTTAGGGGGCTCGGCTGAAGCTTTCTTT
len: 13; j_gene: TRBJ2-1; d_gene: .; v_gene: TRBV19; abundance: .; CDR3aa: CASSTQSYNEQFF; CDR3nt: TGTGCCAGTAGTACCCAGAGCTACAATGAGCAGTTCTTC
len: 14; j_gene: TRBJ1-5; d_gene: .; v_gene: TRBV6-5; abundance: .; CDR3aa: CASSYSEGGQPQHF; CDR3nt: TGTGCCAGCAGTTACTCGGAAGGGGGTCAGCCCCAGCATTTT
len: 14; j_gene: TRBJ2-2; d_gene: .; v_gene: TRBV9; abundance: once; CDR3aa: CASSGSRNTGELFF; CDR3nt: TGTGCCAGCAGCGGCTCTAGGAACACCGGGGAGCTGTTTTTT
len: 13; j_gene: TRBJ2-3; d_gene: .; v_gene: TRBV7-2; abundance: few; CDR3aa: CASSPRFGDTQYF; CDR3nt: TGTGCCAGCAGCCCCCGTTTTGGAGATACGCAGTATTTT
len: 13; j_gene: TRBJ2-7; d_gene: TRBD2; v_gene: TRBV6-5; abundance: once; CDR3aa: CATGGLAGGEQYF; CDR3nt: TGTGCCACAGGGGGACTAGCGGGAGGCGAGCAGTACTTC
len: 12; j_gene: TRBJ1-2; d_gene: .; v_gene: TRBV29-1; abundance: .; CDR3aa: CSVGYQVRGYTF; CDR3nt: TGCAGCGTTGGGTACCAAGTTCGGGGCTACACCTTC
len: 12; j_gene: TRBJ2-5; d_gene: .; v_gene: TRBV6-5; abundance: .; CDR3aa: CASNGNQETQYF; CDR3nt: TGTGCCAGCAATGGAAACCAAGAGACCCAGTACTTC
len: 14; j_gene: TRBJ1-2; d_gene: TRBD1; v_gene: TRBV29-1; abundance: few; CDR3aa: CSVEAGTGPGGYTF; CDR3nt: TGCAGCGTTGAGGCCGGGACAGGGCCTGGTGGCTACACCTTC
len: 12; j_gene: TRBJ1-2; d_gene: .; v_gene: TRBV6-5; abundance: once; CDR3aa: CASRTVDYGYTF; CDR3nt: TGTGCCTCACGAACCGTGGACTATGGCTACACCTTC
len: 13; j_gene: TRBJ2-3; d_gene: TRBD2; v_gene: TRBV14; abundance: .; CDR3aa: CASTGTSSDTQYF; CDR3nt: TGTGCCAGCACCGGGACTAGCTCAGATACGCAGTATTTT
len: 13; j_gene: TRBJ2-2; d_gene: TRBD1; v_gene: TRBV6-5; abundance: .; CDR3aa: CASSLQGAGELFF; CDR3nt: TGTGCCAGCAGTCTACAGGGGGCCGGGGAGCTGTTTTTT
len: 13; j_gene: TRBJ1-6; d_gene: .; v_gene: TRBV29-1; abundance: few; CDR3aa: CSVSVAYNSPLHF; CDR3nt: TGCAGCGTTTCGGTGGCCTATAATTCACCCCTCCACTTT
len: 14; j_gene: TRBJ2-3; d_gene: .; v_gene: TRBV7-8; abundance: few; CDR3aa: CASRGADGTDTQYF; CDR3nt: TGTGCCAGCAGAGGGGCGGACGGCACAGATACGCAGTATTTT
len: 14; j_gene: TRBJ2-1; d_gene: TRBD1; v_gene: TRBV29-1; abundance: few; CDR3aa: CSGGSGQLNNEQFF; CDR3nt: TGCAGCGGGGGATCGGGACAGCTAAACAATGAGCAGTTCTTC
len: 14; j_gene: TRBJ2-2; d_gene: .; v_gene: TRBV6-1; abundance: .; CDR3aa: CASLVNRNTGELFF; CDR3nt: TGTGCCAGCCTAGTTAACAGAAACACCGGGGAGCTGTTTTTT
len: 16; j_gene: TRBJ2-7; d_gene: TRBD2; v_gene: TRBV5-1; abundance: .; CDR3aa: CASSLAESGSSYEQYF; CDR3nt: TGCGCCAGCAGCTTGGCCGAAAGCGGGAGCTCCTACGAGCAGTACTTC
len: 14; j_gene: TRBJ2-7; d_gene: TRBD2; v_gene: TRBV6-6; abundance: .; CDR3aa: CASSREGGSYEQYF; CDR3nt: TGTGCCAGCAGTCGAGAGGGCGGGAGCTACGAGCAGTACTTC
len: 15; j_gene: TRBJ2-5; d_gene: TRBD2; v_gene: TRBV11-2; abundance: .; CDR3aa: CASSQGLAGVETQYF; CDR3nt: TGTGCCAGCAGCCAAGGACTAGCGGGAGTGGAGACCCAGTACTTC
len: 15; j_gene: TRBJ2-3; d_gene: TRBD2; v_gene: TRBV7-9; abundance: few; CDR3aa: CASSTTSGIADTQYF; CDR3nt: TGTGCCAGCAGCACGACTAGCGGGATCGCAGATACGCAGTATTTT